The 18 T cell receptor beta chains reported below all come from one sample, sequenced in a study of cytomegalovirus exposure and HLA in healthy donors (dated by TCRdb to 2015 to 2018). The library came from the immunoSEQ multiplex PCR assay. The table comes from immuneACCESS by way of TCRdb, which keeps in-frame sequences with V and J called. Part of the clones is missing from these tables; in studies checked, under half for an unresolved V gene and the rest for unknown reasons. The sample contains 110,000 or so clones, approximately 88% of them found a single time. Approximately 1.8% of the sample lies in the top ten. Sequenced sample: PBMCs. These receptors were taken from a man between 18 and 35 years old in good health and CMV-seronegative.

This chain joins TRBV19 and TRBJ2-1; no reliable D call. This CDR3 region has 13 residues. CDR1 LNHDA and CDR2 SQIVND come from the germline V gene (reference sequence). V shed 7 bases and J shed 8 bases, with 15 bases lying between them. The CDR3 DNA sequence: TGTGCCAGTATCCCACGCGGCAGCTATGAGCAGTTCTTC. It is translated as CASIPRGSYEQFF.

V is TRBV10-3 and J is TRBJ2-1, with a weak D call TRBD2 (5 bases). This CDR3 is 13 amino acids long. Trimming cost V 9 bases and J 5 bases, with 14 bases left between them. From germline, CDR1 is ENHRY and CDR2 SYGVKD. For the CDR3, the DNA is TGTGCCATAAATAGAGGGAAAGACAATGAGCAGTTCTTC. The encoded protein is CAINRGKDNEQFF.

The chain employs TRBV7-8 and TRBJ1-5, with a weak D call TRBD1 (5 bases). From germline, CDR1 is SGHVS and CDR2 FQNEAQ. V was shortened by 1 base and J by 12 bases, with 10 bases between the two germline ends. This CDR3 contains 12 residues. In nucleotides, the CDR3 is TGTGCCAGCAGCTTAGGGGGCGGCCGCCAGCATTTT. Residues: CASSLGGGRQHF.

The chain has TRBV6-6 and TRBJ1-1; 9 bases are shared with TRBD1. Per germline, CDR1 MNHNY and CDR2 SVGAGI (reference sequence). V lost 6 bases and J lost 0; bases outside the gene matches: 8. The CDR3 extends over 16 amino acids. This CDR3 reads CASRPTGQGLNTEAFF. DNA of the CDR3: TGTGCCAGCAGACCAACGGGACAGGGCCTGAACACTGAAGCTTTCTTT.

The J gene is TRBJ2-3, the V gene TRBV6-5; 12 bases are shared with TRBD2. The junction had 4 bases not matched to a gene; V was cut back by 8 bases and J by 4 bases. The germline V gene encodes CDR1 MNHEY and CDR2 SVGAGI. The CDR3 runs 14 residues. The CDR3: CASASGRAPDTQYF. The DNA of the CDR3 is TGTGCCAGCGCTAGCGGGAGGGCCCCAGATACGCAGTATTTT.

The chain joins TRBV29-1 to TRBJ1-4; a possible D gene is TRBD1 (6 bases). Germline lookup yields CDR1 SQVTM and CDR2 ANQGSEA. V was trimmed by 5 bases and J by 1 base, leaving 8 bases between them. CDR3 length: 13 amino acids. In DNA form, the CDR3 reads TGCAGCGTTATCAGGGGAACTAATGAAAAACTGTTTTTT. It translates to CSVIRGTNEKLFF.

J is TRBJ2-1 and V is TRBV14; TRBD2 matches at 10 bases. CDR3 length: 17 amino acids. Trimming took 4 bases from V and 3 from J; bases not matched to a gene: 9. Germline assignment: CDR1 SGHDN and CDR2 FVKESK. CDR3 DNA sequence: TGTGCCAGCAGCCCTCATGGTCCTAGCGGGAGCTACAATGAGCAGTTCTTC. This encodes CASSPHGPSGSYNEQFF.

This rearrangement joins TRBV6-4 to TRBJ2-2; D not certain. The CDR3 is 16 residues long. Germline V gene data show CDR1 as MRHNA and CDR2 as SNTAGT. Trimming pared 6 bases from V and 1 base from J, leaving 15 bases between. The CDR3 DNA sequence: TGTGCCAGCAGCCCTTCACCTATTCTGAACACCGGGGAGCTGTTTTTT. Amino acid sequence: CASSPSPILNTGELFF.

This clone has only a few counts. This chain joins TRBV7-9 and TRBJ2-7; D gene uncertain. V shed 1 base and J shed 1 base, with 8 bases lying between them. The CDR3 has 14 residues. The germline gives CDR1 SEHNR, CDR2 FQNEAQ (reference sequence). CDR3 coding DNA: TGTGCCAGCAGCTTAGATGTCAGTTCCTACGAGCAGTACTTC. Residues: CASSLDVSSYEQYF.

The CDR3 region is CASSLEQGALSEQYF. The CDR3 DNA reads as TGTGCCAGCAGCTTAGAGCAGGGGGCCCTCTCCGAGCAGTACTTC. This chain uses TRBV7-8 with TRBJ2-7, with 8 nucleotides matching TRBD1. The CDR3 contains 15 residues. V dropped 1 base and J dropped 6; count of bases not matched to a gene: 8. Looked up from germline, CDR1 is SGHVS and CDR2 is FQNEAQ.

The chain joins TRBV4-2 to TRBJ2-7; 8 bases align to TRBD2. Germline-derived CDR1 and CDR2 are LGHNA and YNFKEQ. Trimming at V came to 1 base and at J to 4 bases, leaving 6 bases not matched to a gene. This CDR3 is 15 amino acids long. The CDR3 spells CASSQGAGVPYEQYF. The CDR3, as DNA: TGTGCCAGCAGCCAAGGAGCGGGAGTTCCGTACGAGCAGTACTTC.

This clone has only one observation. This chain uses TRBV28 with TRBJ2-1; D is perhaps TRBD2 (5 bases). This CDR3 contains 16 residues. Per germline, CDR1 MDHEN and CDR2 SYDVKM. Trimming shortened V by 2 bases and J by 2 bases, and 13 bases separated the two germline ends. The CDR3 sequence: CASSLAASPTYNEQFF. The CDR3 DNA is TGTGCCAGCAGTTTAGCGGCTAGCCCAACCTACAATGAGCAGTTCTTC.

This clone was seen just once. CDR3 DNA sequence: TGCGCCAGCAGCTTGTCCAGCGGACGCACAGATACGCAGTATTTT. Residues: CASSLSSGRTDTQYF. V gene TRBV5-1 combines with J gene TRBJ2-3, with a weak D call TRBD2 (5 bases). Germline CDR1 SGHRS, CDR2 YFSETQ. V lost 1 base to trimming and J lost 1 base, with 10 bases between them. This CDR3 contains 15 residues.

CDR3 in amino acids: CASSSSRVRDTEAFF. The CDR3 coding sequence is TGTGCCAGCAGCTCCTCACGAGTCCGGGACACTGAAGCTTTCTTT. The V gene is TRBV7-6, the J gene TRBJ1-1, with no clear D. This CDR3 has 15 amino acids. The V and J ends lost 4 bases and 3 bases respectively, with 15 bases between them. Germline V gene sequence: CDR1 SGHVS, CDR2 FNYEAQ.

The gene calls are TRBV6-5 and TRBJ2-2; 8 nucleotides agree with TRBD1. CDR3 size: 15 residues. Germline values: CDR1 MNHEY, CDR2 SVGAGI. The V segment lost 6 bases and the J segment 0 bases; nucleotides outside the gene matches: 3. In DNA, the CDR3 is TGTGCCAGCAGACAGGACAGGGCGAACACCGGGGAGCTGTTTTTT. Protein: CASRQDRANTGELFF.

This chain joins TRBV29-1 and TRBJ2-1; TRBD1 is a possible D gene (6 bases). Per the germline V gene, CDR1 is SQVTM and CDR2 is ANQGSEA. The CDR3 totals 11 residues. The V end lost 6 bases, the J end lost 10 bases, and 13 bases lay between the germline ends. CDR3 sequence reads: CSVVRQDEQFF. DNA of the CDR3: TGCAGCGTGGTAAGACAGGACGAGCAGTTCTTC.

The rearrangement links TRBV6-1 to TRBJ2-5; TRBD1 might be the D (6 bases). Germline values: CDR1 MNHNS, CDR2 SASEGT. Trimming stripped 3 bases from V and 0 bases from J, with 14 bases between. The CDR3 extends over 16 amino acids. For the CDR3, the DNA is TGTGCCAGCAGTGACGCAGGGGCGAGGTACCAAGAGACCCAGTACTTC. The encoded protein is CASSDAGARYQETQYF.

V is TRBV4-1 and J is TRBJ1-5, with D maybe TRBD1 (5 bases). Germline V CDR1 and CDR2: MGHRA, YSYEKL. The CDR3 is 16 amino acids. V dropped 2 bases and J dropped 7 bases, with 18 bases sitting between them. The CDR3 region has the DNA TGCGCCAGCAGCCAACCCGGACAATTCCCGGCCCAGCCCCAGCATTTT. Protein: CASSQPGQFPAQPQHF.